The 2 T cell receptor beta chains in this list originate from one sample, sequenced in a study of CD8+ T cells in alopecia areata. Treatment reported: oral pan-JAK inhibitor, 5-10 mg twice daily. It was cDNA, reverse transcribed from extracted RNA, that served as the sequencing template. The data were produced by immunoSEQ multiplex PCR, yet TCRdb's version contains in-frame clones alone and is incomplete. The table lists under 250,000 clones, approximately 67% of them singletons. The sample was CD4+ T cells sorted from blood, taken at week 44, from a patient treated with tofacitinib. These receptors were obtained from a human donor with alopecia areata.

The rearrangement links TRBV7-9 to TRBJ2-7, with D unclear. In germline, CDR1 is SEHNR, CDR2 FQNEAQ (reference sequence). The CDR3 totals 14 residues. The V end was cut by 2 bases, the J end by 4 bases, with 12 bases between. CDR3 DNA: TGTGCCAGCAGCTTATATCTGGGATTTTACGAGCAGTACTTC. Amino acids: CASSLYLGFYEQYF. Combining the CDR3 with reference TRBV7-9 and TRBJ2-7 gives the whole variable domain DTGVSQNPRHKITKRGQNVTFRCDPISEHNRLYWYRQTLGQGPEFLTYFQNEAQLEKSRLLSDRFSAERPKGSFSTLEIQRTEQGDSAMYLCASSLYLGFYEQYFGPGTRLTVT.

This clone was detected a few times. Written as DNA, the CDR3 is TGCAGCGTTCGACGGACTCGGGAGACCCAGTACTTC. This translates into CSVRRTRETQYF. The V call is TRBV29-1, the J call TRBJ2-5; weak D call: TRBD2 (5 bases). Germline CDR1 is SQVTM and CDR2 is ANQGSEA. This CDR3 has 12 amino acids. Trimming stripped 5 bases from V and 5 bases from J, with 12 bases between.